This is a list of T cell receptor beta chains from one sample in a study of blood T cell repertoires in COVID-19. Generated by immunoSEQ multiplex PCR, the TCRdb table keeps only in-frame clones and is missing some. Altogether about 74,000 clones are present, more than 75% being singletons, with the ten largest covering roughly a tenth. Sequenced: peripheral blood. Receptors were obtained from a human donor in a cohort sampled during active COVID-19. Both conserved end residues are part of each CDR3.

TRBV19	TRBJ2-1	CASRVSGTSYNEQFF
TRBV19	TRBJ1-2	CASSINTFSPYGYTF
TRBV7-2	TRBJ2-7	CASSSGQGRTYEQYF
TRBV19	TRBJ1-1	CASGDRVYLEDTEAFF
TRBV5-1	TRBJ2-3	CASSLARGRTDTQYF
TRBV6-7	TRBJ1-5	CASSYTGWKGGSNQPQHF
TRBV4-3	TRBJ1-1	CASSQEITGQTNTEAFF
TRBV19	TRBJ1-4	CASRIQGATNEKLFF
TRBV12-5	TRBJ2-5	CASGSSGPTQETQYF
TRBV7-2	TRBJ2-7	CASSLGFRDEQYF
TRBV29-1	TRBJ1-5	CSATGGQGQPQHF
TRBV5-1	TRBJ1-2	CASSPGQDSYYGYTF
TRBV28	TRBJ1-1	CASSPVQGAWTEAFF
TRBV18	TRBJ2-1	CASSPQRYNEQFF
TRBV4-1	TRBJ2-1	CASSQSGTSGSYNEQFF
TRBV5-6	TRBJ2-1	CASSWERSNEQFF
TRBV5-1	TRBJ1-1	CASRTGAEAFF
TRBV19	TRBJ2-2	CASMRLGTTGELFF
TRBV27	TRBJ2-5	CASSLLPFSRASGVETQYF
TRBV19	TRBJ2-3	CASSMTGKADTQYF
TRBV9	TRBJ1-3	CASSRDIKAGNTIYF
TRBV28	TRBJ1-1	CASSSDKTEMNTEAFF
TRBV6-6	TRBJ2-5	CASSYRLAGDVETQYF
TRBV7-2	TRBJ2-1	CASSSRRGISYNEQFF
TRBV5-5	TRBJ2-7	CASSLGSGRASDEQYF
TRBV12-2	TRBJ2-2	CASRLEGREGRNTGELFF
TRBV29-1	TRBJ2-1	CSVEELTSGRGGTNEQFF
TRBV28	TRBJ2-2	CASSSIFRDSNTGELFF
TRBV19	TRBJ2-7	CASSMDRAHYEQYF
TRBV30	TRBJ1-1	CAGRELLSTEAFF
TRBV7-5	TRBJ2-7	CARSLGGSGDTYEQYF
TRBV24-1	TRBJ2-7	CATSDPGTGGEDEQYF
TRBV5-6	TRBJ2-5	CASSFIGKETQYF
TRBV24-1	TRBJ1-2	CATSPGTGRINNYGYTF
TRBV4-3	TRBJ2-5	CASSQDHMNQETQYF
TRBV7-3	TRBJ2-7	CASSPGEGQGTYEQYF
TRBV5-3	TRBJ2-1	CARSLGLAGAYNEQFF
TRBV21-1	TRBJ2-7	CARTRPDRPRSYEQYF
TRBV5-4	TRBJ1-6	CASSLAGIGSPLHF
TRBV11-1	TRBJ1-4	CASSFGQTLTNEKLFF
TRBV7-2	TRBJ1-4	CASSLAGGSNEKLFF
TRBV7-9	TRBJ1-3	CASSFPESGNTIYF
TRBV11-2	TRBJ2-2	CASGWDRPNTGELFF
TRBV9	TRBJ2-1	CASSVVGTFAQDEQFF
TRBV6-2/TRBV6-3	TRBJ2-7	CASSSIAGLAGVSYEQYF
TRBV4-1	TRBJ2-5	CASSQVTERSSETQYF
TRBV2	TRBJ2-1	CASSEMTNHQFF
TRBV7-2	TRBJ1-4	CASSSTGGRLEKLFF
TRBV10-3	TRBJ2-3	CAISEYLDRERDTQYF
TRBV5-4	TRBJ2-1	CASRAGRANEQFF
TRBV6-4	TRBJ2-1	CASSASGEVNEQFF
TRBV11-2	TRBJ2-5	CASSLDRQGGTQYF
TRBV7-9	TRBJ2-7	CASSEASAEAYEQYF
TRBV7-8	TRBJ2-7	CASSLPLRLDPSHEQYF
TRBV4-3	TRBJ2-5	CASSPDRGGTQYF
TRBV6-2/TRBV6-3	TRBJ2-2	CASSYFGGRDTGELFF
TRBV7-6	TRBJ2-3	CASSSPISGGWTDTQYF